In its sample, the clone carrying this T cell receptor beta chain was seen a few times. TCR beta CDR3 regions were amplified from RNA. First-round RT-PCR of the TCR CDR3 relied on the HTBI primer set. Each CDR3 protein gets one entry after TCRdb re-called the multiplex PCR reads with MiXCR. The profile covers approximately 370,000 distinct CDR3 sequences, with about a sixth appearing a single time and approximately 30% taken by the ten largest. Germline V gene lookup returns CDR1 SGHRS and CDR2 YFSETQ. V lost 0 bases to trimming and J lost 8 bases, with 12 bases between them. This CDR3 has 15 amino acids. This sample is part of a study of T cells in Graves' hyperthyroidism and ophthalmopathy.

This chain connects TRBV5-1 to TRBJ1-6; D is unclear. This TCR came from a woman in her thirties with Graves' hyperthyroidism that later progressed to Graves' ophthalmopathy. Input material: blood. The CDR3 here is CASSLEGHRDSPLHF. CDR3 coding DNA: TGCGCCAGCAGCTTGGAAGGTCATAGGGATTCACCCCTCCACTTT.